The 27 T cell receptor beta chains below all came from one sample that was sequenced in a study of cytomegalovirus exposure and HLA in healthy donors. Sequenced by immunoSEQ multiplex PCR; TCRdb stores in-frame clones only, minus some. Of 66,000 or so clones in the sample, around 97% were seen once. The specimen sequenced was PBMCs. The receptors were gathered from a woman between 18 and 30 years old in good health and CMV-seropositive.

CDR3 sequence: CASVGNNEQFF. The CDR3 bases are TGTGCCAGCGTTGGCAACAATGAGCAGTTCTTC. The chain employs TRBV6-6 and TRBJ2-1; D is uncertain. V was shortened by 8 bases and J by 5 bases, with 7 bases between the two germline ends. CDR3 size: 11 residues. Per germline, CDR1 MNHNY and CDR2 SVGAGI (reference sequence).

The chain links TRBV14 to TRBJ2-7; D is undetermined. The V gene lost 3 bases and the J gene lost 4 bases, with 10 bases spanning the gap. This CDR3 spans 13 amino acids. Germline-derived CDR1 and CDR2 are SGHDN and FVKESK. The CDR3 is CASSHYPQYEQYF. The CDR3 bases are TGTGCCAGCAGCCACTACCCCCAATACGAGCAGTACTTC.

This chain links TRBV28 with TRBJ1-1; 8 bases map to TRBD1. J was trimmed by 0 bases and V by 6 bases; bases with no gene match: 3. CDR1 MDHEN and CDR2 SYDVKM come from the germline V gene. This CDR3 comprises 14 residues. For the CDR3, the DNA is TGTGCCAGCAGGGGACAGGTGATGAACACTGAAGCTTTCTTT. It is translated as CASRGQVMNTEAFF. Variable domain in full (rest from reference TRBV28 and TRBJ1-1): DVKVTQSSRYLVKRTGEKVFLECVQDMDHENMFWYRQDPGLGLRLIYFSYDVKMKEKGDIPEGYSVSREKKERFSLILESASTNQTSMYLCASRGQVMNTEAFFGQGTRLTVV.

This clone appeared once. This chain joins TRBV19 and TRBJ2-2; the match to TRBD1 covers 10 bases. The germline gives CDR1 LNHDA, CDR2 SQIVND (reference sequence). The CDR3 spans 14 residues. With 10 bases clipped from V and 4 bases from J, the junction kept 6 bases outside the gene matches. The CDR3 bases are TGTGCCATTGGGGGGACAGGGGTCACCGGGGAGCTGTTTTTT. Amino acid sequence: CAIGGTGVTGELFF.

The chain couples TRBV7-3 to TRBJ2-1; 14 nucleotides line up with TRBD2. Trimming took 6 bases from V and 2 from J; bases not matched to a gene: 12. Germline V gives CDR1 SGHTA, CDR2 FQGTGA. This CDR3 has 19 amino acids. This CDR3 reads CASRQPGTSGGWTYNEQFF. CDR3 in DNA: TGTGCCAGCAGGCAACCCGGGACTAGCGGGGGTTGGACCTACAATGAGCAGTTCTTC.

The chain combines TRBV6-4 with TRBJ2-5; D perhaps matches TRBD2 (5 bases). CDR3 length equals 13 residues. CDR1 is MRHNA, CDR2 SNTAGT, per germline. V shed 3 bases and J shed 3 bases, with 8 bases lying between them. CDR3 coding DNA: TGTGCCAGCAGTGAGAGGGCGGAAGAGACCCAGTACTTC. Amino acid sequence: CASSERAEETQYF.

The V call is TRBV12-2, the J call TRBJ2-2; the table names TRBD2, a call not compared with the DNA. TRBV12-2 is annotated as a pseudogene. This CDR3 comprises 16 residues. The CDR3 reads CASRLDRTRYTGELFF. In DNA, the CDR3 is TGTGCAAGTCGCTTAGACCGGACTAGATACACCGGGGAGCTGTTTTTT.

The chain combines TRBV7-9 with TRBJ2-4; 9 positions agree with TRBD2. The trim removed 3 bases at V and 7 bases at J, leaving 10 bases unmatched. CDR3 length equals 16 residues. Germline V lookup: CDR1 SEHNR, CDR2 FQNEAQ (reference sequence). The CDR3 DNA reads as TGTGCCAGCAGCTTCGCGGGAGGGCCTCATAGGAACATTCAGTACTTC. It is translated as CASSFAGGPHRNIQYF.

The chain employs TRBV4-1 and TRBJ1-1; D is undetermined. V was shortened by 0 bases and J by 0 bases, with 11 bases between the two germline ends. The CDR3 totals 16 residues. Germline V gives CDR1 MGHRA, CDR2 YSYEKL. Here the CDR3 reads CASSQDGSTMNTEAFF. For the CDR3, the DNA is TGCGCCAGCAGCCAAGACGGGAGCACAATGAACACTGAAGCTTTCTTT.

This chain uses TRBV5-5 with TRBJ1-1; D gene uncertain. V was cut by 4 bases and J by 0 bases, with 10 bases left in between. The CDR3 runs to 14 residues. Germline CDR1 and CDR2: SGHKS and YYEKEE (reference sequence). The CDR3 reads CASSPGGMNTEAFF. CDR3 DNA: TGTGCCAGCAGCCCCGGAGGGATGAACACTGAAGCTTTCTTT.

The V gene is TRBV6-4, the J gene TRBJ2-7, with 11 nucleotides matching TRBD2. This CDR3 has 15 amino acids. The germline V gene encodes CDR1 MRHNA and CDR2 SNTAGT. Trimming removed 6 bases from V and 6 bases from J; junction bases left unmatched: 10. The CDR3 loop is CASSPLAGGSGEQYF. The CDR3 coding sequence is TGTGCCAGCAGCCCTCTAGCGGGAGGTTCCGGCGAGCAGTACTTC.

The rearrangement uses TRBV5-4 and TRBJ2-2, with D possibly matching TRBD1 (5 bases). The CDR3 is made up of 16 amino acids. Germline V gene lookup returns CDR1 SGHNT and CDR2 YYREEE (reference sequence). The V gene lost 0 bases and the J gene lost 4 bases, with 13 bases spanning the gap. The DNA for the CDR3 is TGTGCCAGCAGCTTGGAGGGGATGGTAGGCACCGGGGAGCTGTTTTTT. Encoded protein: CASSLEGMVGTGELFF. The whole variable domain, remainder taken from reference TRBV5-4 and TRBJ2-2, is ETGVTQSPTHLIKTRGQQVTLRCSSQSGHNTVSWYQQALGQGPQFIFQYYREEENGRGNFPPRFSGLQFPNYSSELNVNALELDDSALYLCASSLEGMVGTGELFFGEGSRLTVL.

This chain uses TRBV29-1 with TRBJ2-7; 7 bases map to TRBD1. The CDR3 contains 12 residues. V was pared by 8 bases and J by 3 bases, with 7 bases of the junction left unmatched. CDR1 is SQVTM and CDR2 is ANQGSEA in the germline V gene. CDR3 sequence: CSSIGTDYEQYF. CDR3 nucleotide sequence: TGCAGCTCGATCGGGACAGACTACGAGCAGTACTTC.

The V call is TRBV29-1, the J call TRBJ2-5; a weak D match, TRBD2 (5 bases). Germline CDR1 SQVTM, CDR2 ANQGSEA. V was pared by 3 bases and J by 2 bases, with 10 bases between. This CDR3 is built from 13 residues. CDR3 sequence (DNA): TGCAGCGTTGATGGAGGCTCACAAGAGACCCAGTACTTC. This gives the protein CSVDGGSQETQYF.

This chain connects TRBV27 to TRBJ2-7, with D unresolved. The ends were cut back, 5 bases at V and 4 bases at J, with 15 bases in the middle. This CDR3 comprises 14 residues. CDR1 and CDR2 from the germline V gene are MNHEY and SMNVEV (reference sequence). DNA for the CDR3: TGTGCCAGCAGTGCCGACCGACGCGGTTACGAGCAGTACTTC. It codes for CASSADRRGYEQYF.

This chain connects TRBV11-2 to TRBJ1-3; TRBD1 is a possible D gene (6 bases). The germline V gene encodes CDR1 SGHAT and CDR2 FQNNGV. This CDR3 is 17 amino acids long. V was clipped by 1 base and J by 0 bases, with 13 bases between them. The CDR3 region has the DNA TGTGCCAGCAGCTTAGTTGGGGGGGCGCTCTCTGGAAACACCATATATTTT. This gives the protein CASSLVGGALSGNTIYF.

The chain employs TRBV7-9 and TRBJ1-5, with D unresolved. The germline V gene has CDR1 SEHNR and CDR2 FQNEAQ (reference sequence). This CDR3 spans 14 amino acids. The ends were cut back, 6 bases at V and 3 bases at J, with 12 bases in the middle. CDR3 residues: CASRASRNNQPQHF. CDR3 coding DNA: TGTGCCAGCAGAGCGAGCCGGAACAATCAGCCCCAGCATTTT.

This rearrangement joins TRBV5-6 to TRBJ2-2; 9 bases are shared with TRBD1. CDR3 length equals 15 residues. CDR1 and CDR2 from the germline V gene are SGHDT and YYEEEE. The junction had 7 bases not matched to a gene; V was cut back by 3 bases and J by 7 bases. The CDR3 DNA reads as TGTGCCAGCAGCTCCTACAGGGGGCTGGACGGGGAGCTGTTTTTT. As protein: CASSSYRGLDGELFF.

The chain has TRBV29-1 and TRBJ1-1, with 7 bases identical to TRBD1. V was pared by 7 bases and J by 5 bases, with 10 bases of the junction left unmatched. This CDR3 is 13 amino acids long. CDR1 and CDR2 from the germline V gene are SQVTM and ANQGSEA. This CDR3 is CSADRQGTTEAFF. CDR3 coding DNA: TGCAGCGCCGATCGACAGGGTACAACTGAAGCTTTCTTT.

This chain connects TRBV13 to TRBJ2-1, with 7 bases lining up with TRBD2. This CDR3 has 14 amino acids. With V trimmed by 0 bases and J by 6 bases, 2 bases remained unmatched. Germline V gene data show CDR1 as PRHDT and CDR2 as FYEKMQ (reference sequence). CDR3 nucleotides: TGTGCCAGCAGCTTAGGGACTAGCCCCAATGAGCAGTTCTTC. Its translation is CASSLGTSPNEQFF.

This chain links TRBV13 with TRBJ2-1; 8 bases are shared with TRBD2. J was trimmed by 7 bases and V by 1 base; bases with no gene match: 0. Germline V gene lookup returns CDR1 PRHDT and CDR2 FYEKMQ (reference sequence). The CDR3 loop spans 13 amino acids. The CDR3 protein is CASSLAGGNEQFF. CDR3 sequence (DNA): TGTGCCAGCAGCTTAGCGGGAGGGAATGAGCAGTTCTTC.

The V and J genes are TRBV29-1 and TRBJ2-2, with D unclear. The CDR3 totals 11 residues. V lost 7 bases and J 5 bases, leaving 8 bases between the germline ends. The V gene's germline CDR1 is SQVTM and CDR2 ANQGSEA. The chain's CDR3 is CSALRTGELFF. In DNA, the CDR3 is TGCAGCGCCCTAAGAACCGGGGAGCTGTTTTTT.

The CDR3 bases are TGTGCCAGCAGCGTTGGCGGGGATACGCAGTATTTT. Translating it yields CASSVGGDTQYF. The V call is TRBV9, the J call TRBJ2-3; tentative D call: TRBD2 (5 bases). This CDR3 has 12 amino acids. Trimming took off 2 bases at V and 6 bases at J, with 7 bases between the two ends. Germline V gene data show CDR1 as SGDLS and CDR2 as YYNGEE.

The genes are TRBV7-8 and TRBJ2-7, with 9 bases aligning to TRBD2. J lost 1 base, V lost 2 bases, and 6 bases had no gene match. CDR3 size: 16 residues. Per the germline V gene, CDR1 is SGHVS and CDR2 is FQNEAQ. The DNA for the CDR3 is TGTGCCAGCAGCTTAACTAGGACTAGCGCTTCCTACGAGCAGTACTTC. It translates to CASSLTRTSASYEQYF.

The gene calls are TRBV9 and TRBJ2-5; D gene ambiguous. The ends were cut back, 3 bases at V and 4 bases at J, with 16 bases in the middle. The germline V gene encodes CDR1 SGDLS and CDR2 YYNGEE. The CDR3 is 15 amino acids. The CDR3 DNA reads as TGTGCCAGCAGCGAGACTCTGCGTACGGCAGAGACCCAGTACTTC. Its protein is CASSETLRTAETQYF.

The V gene is TRBV5-1, the J gene TRBJ2-5, with D possibly TRBD2 on 5 matching bases. V dropped 6 bases and J dropped 5 bases, with 17 bases sitting between them. From germline, CDR1 is SGHRS and CDR2 YFSETQ. The CDR3 is made up of 14 amino acids. The CDR3 spells CASNHEGPGETQYF. CDR3 nucleotide sequence: TGCGCCAGCAATCATGAGGGTCCGGGGGAGACCCAGTACTTC.

The chain employs TRBV4-1 and TRBJ1-4; D is perhaps TRBD1 (5 bases). The CDR3 is made up of 13 amino acids. CDR1 is MGHRA and CDR2 is YSYEKL in the germline V gene. With 2 bases removed from V and 8 bases from J, the gap between germline ends came to 9 bases. This chain's CDR3 is CASSQSRAEKLFF. CDR3 bases: TGCGCCAGCAGCCAAAGCAGGGCAGAAAAACTGTTTTTT.